Below are 19 T cell receptor beta chains sequenced from a single sample in a study of PD-1 blockade in classical Hodgkin lymphoma. Regarding time point: cycle 4 day 1 (C4D1), after around six weeks of nivolumab. With no exception, relapse followed autologous stem cell transplantation in all patients, and brentuximab vedotin exposure varied. By magnetic negative selection, CD4+ T cells were purified from thawed PBMCs. The table came from immunoSEQ multiplex PCR; TCRdb's copy has only in-frame clones and leaves some out. The sample gives about 30,000 clones, approximately 79% of which show up once; about 0.82% is in the top ten. The material was CD4+ T cells from blood, obtained before the fourth cycle of nivolumab. These receptors originate from a human donor with classical Hodgkin lymphoma.

The chain links TRBV6-5 to TRBJ1-1; weak D call: TRBD1 (6 bases). The CDR3 loop spans 14 amino acids. The germline V and J ends were trimmed by 10 bases and 2 bases, with 17 bases remaining between them. The germline V gene encodes CDR1 MNHEY and CDR2 SVGAGI. The CDR3 sequence: CATLQGFPNTEAFF. CDR3 bases: TGTGCCACTTTGCAGGGGTTTCCTAACACTGAAGCTTTCTTT.

The V gene is TRBV6-6, the J gene TRBJ2-7, with D possibly being TRBD1 (6 bases). The CDR3 has 15 residues. V lost 6 bases to trimming and J lost 1 base, with 16 bases between them. Germline values: CDR1 MNHNY, CDR2 SVGAGI (reference sequence). The CDR3 DNA follows: TGTGCCAGCAGCAAAACAGGGTCAGGGTCCTACGAGCAGTACTTC. Translation gives CASSKTGSGSYEQYF.

The rearrangement uses TRBV6-5 and TRBJ1-2; TRBD1 agrees at 7 bases. Per the germline V gene, CDR1 is MNHEY and CDR2 is SVGAGI. V was clipped by 5 bases and J by 3 bases; unmatched bases: 9. The CDR3 is 15 residues long. The CDR3 DNA reads as TGTGCCAGCAGTGCCCGACAGGGTTCCGACTATGGCTACACCTTC. Residues: CASSARQGSDYGYTF.

V gene TRBV5-1 combines with J gene TRBJ2-3, with TRBD2 matching 8 bases. The germline gives CDR1 SGHRS, CDR2 YFSETQ. J lost 5 bases, V lost 4 bases, and 6 bases had no gene match. The CDR3 is 14 amino acids. The CDR3 region is CASSPQRGIDTQYF. DNA of the CDR3: TGCGCCAGCAGCCCTCAGCGGGGGATAGATACGCAGTATTTT.

The chain joins TRBV28 to TRBJ2-3; TRBD2 aligns across 10 bases. The CDR3 runs to 14 residues. CDR1 is MDHEN, CDR2 SYDVKM, per germline. J gave up 4 bases and V 7 bases, and 5 bases lay outside the gene matches. CDR3 coding DNA: TGTGCCAGCACCCACAGCGGGGGGGCAGATACGCAGTATTTT. Residues: CASTHSGGADTQYF.

V is TRBV5-1 and J is TRBJ2-3, with a weak D call TRBD1 (6 bases). Trimming stripped 2 bases from V and 2 bases from J, with 9 bases between. The CDR3 totals 14 residues. Per the germline V gene, CDR1 is SGHRS and CDR2 is YFSETQ. As DNA, the CDR3 is TGCGCCAGCAGCTTAGTGGGGGCCACAGATACGCAGTATTTT. Translation gives CASSLVGATDTQYF.

The V call is TRBV13, the J call TRBJ1-2; 7 bases match TRBD1. The CDR3 runs 14 residues. Trimming removed 3 bases from V and 4 bases from J; junction bases left unmatched: 5. CDR1 is PRHDT, CDR2 FYEKMQ, per germline (reference sequence). Here the CDR3 reads CASSLTGFGYGYTF. In DNA form, the CDR3 reads TGTGCCAGCAGCTTGACAGGGTTTGGCTATGGCTACACCTTC.

This clone came up a few times. The rearrangement uses TRBV30 and TRBJ1-5; maybe TRBD1 (6 bases). This CDR3 has 14 amino acids. The germline CDR1 and CDR2 sequences are GTSNPN and SVGIG (reference sequence). Trimming took 0 bases from V and 4 from J, leaving 10 bases between them. This CDR3 reads CAWSVGQGNQPQHF. CDR3 coding DNA: TGTGCCTGGAGTGTAGGGCAGGGGAATCAGCCCCAGCATTTT.

The chain has TRBV19 and TRBJ1-1; D uncertain. Germline V gene lookup returns CDR1 LNHDA and CDR2 SQIVND (reference sequence). V shed 4 bases and J shed 8 bases, with 8 bases lying between them. The CDR3 consists of 11 residues. The CDR3 coding sequence is TGTGCCAGTAGTACCGTACTCGAAGCTTTCTTT. It encodes CASSTVLEAFF. Based on the CDR3 plus reference TRBV19 and TRBJ1-1, the full variable domain is DGGITQSPKYLFRKEGQNVTLSCEQNLNHDAMYWYRQDPGQGLRLIYYSQIVNDFQKGDIAEGYSVSREKKESFPLTVTSAQKNPTAFYLCASSTVLEAFFGQGTRLTVV.

This clone was counted a single time. V gene TRBV7-8 combines with J gene TRBJ1-2; possibly TRBD1 for D (5 bases). The germline V and J ends were trimmed by 1 base and 5 bases, with 14 bases remaining between them. CDR1 is SGHVS and CDR2 is FQNEAQ in the germline V gene. The CDR3 spans 15 residues. CDR3 sequence reads: CASSLVKGVLYGYTF. The CDR3, as DNA: TGTGCCAGCAGCTTAGTGAAAGGGGTATTGTATGGCTACACCTTC. Using reference TRBV7-8 and TRBJ1-2 for the parts outside the CDR3, the full variable domain is GAGVSQSPRYKVAKRGQDVALRCDPISGHVSLFWYQQALGQGPEFLTYFQNEAQLDKSGLPSDRFFAERPEGSVSTLKIQRTQQEDSAVYLCASSLVKGVLYGYTFGSGTRLTVV.

V and J are TRBV12-5 and TRBJ2-7; tentative D call: TRBD2 (6 bases). The V gene's germline CDR1 is LGHNT and CDR2 FRNRAP. The ends were cut back, 6 bases at V and 4 bases at J, with 22 bases in the middle. The CDR3 runs 16 residues. The CDR3 DNA reads as TGTGCTAGTGGCCGAAACCGGGACTCCTCTCTTTACGAGCAGTACTTC. The encoded protein is CASGRNRDSSLYEQYF.

V gene TRBV6-5 combines with J gene TRBJ2-7; possibly TRBD2 for D (6 bases). There are 12 residues in the CDR3. CDR1 and CDR2 (germline): MNHEY, SVGAGI. The V end lost 7 bases, the J end lost 5 bases, and 12 bases lay between the germline ends. CDR3 in DNA: TGTGCCAGCACCACGGGGGTGGACGAGCAGTACTTC. Its translation is CASTTGVDEQYF.

The chain combines TRBV10-3 with TRBJ2-5; either TRBD1 or TRBD2 may supply D (6 bases each). Germline V lookup: CDR1 ENHRY, CDR2 SYGVKD. The V end was cut by 11 bases, the J end by 2 bases, with 15 bases between. The CDR3 totals 13 residues. The CDR3 coding sequence is TGTGCCGTCGGGGGCCGGGGTCAAGAGACCCAGTACTTC. Its protein product is CAVGGRGQETQYF.

This chain uses TRBV21-1 with TRBJ2-7; the table calls TRBD1, which could not be checked here. TRBV21-1 constitutes a pseudogene. CDR3 length: 14 amino acids. The CDR3 loop reads CASSDRGRRYEQYF. CDR3 coding DNA: TGTGCCAGCAGCGACAGGGGAAGGAGGTACGAGCAGTACTTC.

The chain combines TRBV11-2 with TRBJ2-7, with TRBD2 matching over 11 bases. Germline loops: CDR1 SGHAT, CDR2 FQNNGV. CDR3 length: 15 residues. V lost 5 bases to trimming and J lost 5 bases; unmatched junction nucleotides: 8. The CDR3 sequence: CASSRSSGGIHEQYF. CDR3 sequence (DNA): TGTGCCAGCAGCCGATCTAGCGGGGGGATCCACGAGCAGTACTTC.

This chain links TRBV7-2 with TRBJ2-5; D perhaps matches TRBD2 (5 bases). The CDR3 covers 14 residues. Germline V gene sequence: CDR1 SGHTA, CDR2 FQGNSA. Trimming removed 6 bases at V and 5 bases at J, with 16 bases between. CDR3 nucleotide sequence: TGTGCCAGCAGTCACCTCGAGGGTTTCGAGACCCAGTACTTC. This codes for CASSHLEGFETQYF.

The chain carries TRBV30 and TRBJ2-7; no firm D call. The V and J ends lost 2 bases and 5 bases respectively, with 16 bases between them. Germline V gives CDR1 GTSNPN, CDR2 SVGIG (reference sequence). This CDR3 region has 14 residues. This CDR3 is CAWSHRLALHEQYF. The CDR3 bases are TGTGCCTGGAGTCACCGACTGGCTCTCCACGAGCAGTACTTC.

This clone was picked up one time. The rearrangement joins TRBV30 to TRBJ1-4; D is unclear. CDR1 GTSNPN and CDR2 SVGIG come from the germline V gene (reference sequence). V was clipped by 3 bases and J by 1 base, with 9 bases between them. This CDR3 contains 14 residues. The DNA of the CDR3 is TGTGCCTGGAGCTATACAGTAACTAATGAAAAACTGTTTTTT. Translated: CAWSYTVTNEKLFF.

The rearrangement joins TRBV6-5 to TRBJ2-3; 8 bases are shared with TRBD2. The junction had 3 bases not matched to a gene; V was cut back by 2 bases and J by 2 bases. The CDR3 has 15 residues. The germline CDR1 and CDR2 sequences are MNHEY and SVGAGI. CDR3 in DNA: TGTGCCAGCAGTTACGGCGGGGGGCTCACAGATACGCAGTATTTT. Its translation: CASSYGGGLTDTQYF.